These T cell receptor beta chains were read from a single sample in a study of blood T cells in healthy people across ages. MiXCR, applied by TCRdb to the 5' RACE reads, yields one record per CDR3 protein. The sample yields 730,000 or so distinct CDR3 sequences, roughly 45% seen once. The sequencing sample was made of blood. The receptors here all came from a woman aged 60-70 years in good health. Both conserved end residues are part of each CDR3. D genes are given only for firm matches.

cdr3_aa v_call d_call
CASSLGSNYGHTF TRBV4-1 .
CASSPDWTGGDTQYF TRBV6-1 TRBD1
CASSHVPGLAGAGANVLTF TRBV6-2/TRBV6-3 TRBD2
CASSPRITQGQPQHF TRBV12-3/TRBV12-4 .
CAISWTSGNEQFF TRBV10-3 TRBD2
CASSSRTNSYEQYF TRBV9 .
CASTPADQETQYF TRBV18 .
CASSLEDRVAGYTF TRBV7-2 TRBD1
CASSSYTQGQYYGYTF TRBV28 .
CASGEGRPKETQYF TRBV2 TRBD2
CASSQAGTDNSPLHF TRBV3-1 TRBD1
CASSPTPTVAEAFF TRBV9 .
CASSPTGGLGYTF TRBV27 TRBD1
CASSGADSLNQPQHF TRBV28 .
CASSPPDYGGYTF TRBV7-9 .
CASNLALRDEQFF TRBV7-2 .
CSARDFQPQHF TRBV20-1 .
CASSPPSGDPLNEQFF TRBV18 .
CASSQTDRVYGYTF TRBV19 TRBD1
CASSHHHQQAGDEQFF TRBV4-2 TRBD2
CSAGLQPNYGYTF TRBV20-1 .
CASSIRGGPNGELFF TRBV4-2 TRBD2
CASRAAGANIQYF TRBV6-2/TRBV6-3 TRBD2
CATSRRGSDQPQHF TRBV15 .
CASSLTSGVSYEQYF TRBV5-1 TRBD2
CASSLEVTNNEQFF TRBV5-6 .
CASSKTGGVQPQHF TRBV5-5 TRBD1
CASSPRASGPTYNEQFF TRBV18 TRBD2
CASSSVFDEAFF TRBV13 .
CASSHQRKRDEQYF TRBV6-2/TRBV6-3 .
CASQWGTGANVLTF TRBV19 .
CSASKGVAGYTF TRBV20-1 .
CSAREPRGRTEAFF TRBV20-1 TRBD1
CASSRTGRREKLFF TRBV7-9 TRBD1
CASRKLAGGTTSSYEQYF TRBV5-1 TRBD2
CASSYQEGNTGELFF TRBV6-2/TRBV6-3 .
CASSATEVYGYTF TRBV6-6 .
CAISLSGAMETQYF TRBV10-3 .
CSGGREGEQYF TRBV20-1 .
CASSLAAGATREQYF TRBV12-3/TRBV12-4 TRBD2
CATDLTSGGRTDTQYF TRBV24-1 TRBD2
CARGRRERGDTQYF TRBV21-1 .
CAISESGGANQPQHF TRBV10-3 .
CASSYPAGEAFF TRBV6-6 .
CASSFSTRTGEEQYF TRBV28 TRBD1
CASSGGQGNGELFF TRBV6-1 TRBD1
CSATLGGTGGPNTEAFF TRBV20-1 TRBD1
CSARLLSYGYTF TRBV20-1 .
CASSPTSQRIKDTQYF TRBV3-1 .
CASSVASTSGRLSEQYF TRBV9 TRBD2
CASSVGASVSKVETQYF TRBV9 .
CASSYSNSGDYEQYF TRBV6-5 .
CASDRGQRFVENASTDTQYF TRBV21-1 .
CSAPNWGISETQYF TRBV20-1 .
CASSLLDRGNSPLHF TRBV5-1 TRBD1